This TCR beta chain is drawn from a study of monozygotic twins with inflammatory bowel disease. For each CDR3 protein, TCRdb gives one entry from its re-call of the 5' RACE reads, without DNA. This table holds about 160,000 distinct CDR3 sequences. CDR1 is DFQATT and CDR2 is SNEGSKA in the germline V gene (reference sequence). The CDR3 covers 15 residues. Study conclusions and caveats: Repertoire similarity did not differ between concordant and discordant twins, perhaps due to limited power.

Comments on this clonotype: What it recognizes is unknown.

The clonotype originates from a human donor with ulcerative colitis or Crohn's disease, or a healthy co-twin of an affected twin (not recorded which). The rearrangement uses TRBV20-1 and TRBJ2-2; lacking DNA, the TRBD2 call made by TCRdb goes unchecked. Specimen: blood. The CDR3 is CSAREATSSTGELFF.